Listed below are T cell receptor beta chains from one sample, sequenced in a study of breast tumors, draining lymph nodes, adjacent tissues. TCRdb independently ran MiXCR on the multiplex PCR reads; one entry per CDR3 protein. The sample includes over 130,000 distinct CDR3 sequences, less than 35% seen only once; the top ten take roughly 2.3%. Material for sequencing was axillary lymph node tissue. The receptors derive from a female donor with breast cancer. Some clones in this sample may be carry-over from other donors' samples. CDR3s include the opening cysteine and the closing phenylalanine or tryptophan. The D gene is left open where the match is weak. Clone size, where shown, is once, few, many, or a class for clones that have expanded.

d_gene | j_gene | v_gene | abundance | CDR3nt | CDR3aa
TRBD2 | TRBJ2-3 | TRBV6-2/TRBV6-3 | - | TGTGCCAGCAGTTCCGGGGGGACCTATACGCAGTATTTT | CASSSGGTYTQYF
TRBD1 | TRBJ2-1 | TRBV11-3 | - | TGTGCCAGCAGCCCAAGGACAGGGGGAGGCAATGAGCAGTTCTTC | CASSPRTGGGNEQFF
- | TRBJ1-2 | TRBV6-2/TRBV6-3 | many | TGTGCCAGCAGCCCGGGACCACACTATGGCTACACCTTC | CASSPGPHYGYTF
TRBD2 | TRBJ2-5 | TRBV7-8 | - | TGTGTCAGCAGCCAAGGTCTGGCGGGGGGGCGCGAGACCCAGTACTTC | CVSSQGLAGGRETQYF
TRBD2 | TRBJ2-5 | TRBV11-1 | few | TGTGCCAGCAGCTTATCCCGCGGACCAGCGGGGAGACAAGAGACCCAGTACTTC | CASSLSRGPAGRQETQYF
TRBD1 | TRBJ2-5 | TRBV6-2/TRBV6-3 | few | TGTGCCAGCACCTACCTAGGGACAGGGGTCGAGACCCAGTACTTC | CASTYLGTGVETQYF
- | TRBJ2-3 | TRBV2 | - | TGTGCCAGCAGTGAGGAGCGCCCAGATACGCAGTATTTT | CASSEERPDTQYF
- | TRBJ2-6 | TRBV12-3/TRBV12-4 | many | TGTGCCAGCAGTTTGGGTATTGCTGGGGCCAACGTCCTGACTTTC | CASSLGIAGANVLTF
- | TRBJ2-2 | TRBV13 | - | TGTGCCAGCAGCTTAGACGGGACTCAGAACACCGGGGAGCTGTTTTTT | CASSLDGTQNTGELFF
- | TRBJ1-4 | TRBV16 | many | TGTGCCAGCAGCCACAGGGCAACTAATGAAAAACTGTTTTTT | CASSHRATNEKLFF
- | TRBJ1-2 | TRBV7-9 | many | TGTGCCAGCAGTTTTAAAGCAGGGGACTATGGCTACACCTTC | CASSFKAGDYGYTF
TRBD1 | TRBJ1-3 | TRBV12-3/TRBV12-4 | many | TGTGCCAGCAGGACGGGGACAGTCTCTGGAAACACCATATATTTT | CASRTGTVSGNTIYF
TRBD2 | TRBJ2-3 | TRBV6-2/TRBV6-3 | many | TGTGCCAGCAGTGACCGGACTAGCGGGTTTTTGGATACGCAGTATTTT | CASSDRTSGFLDTQYF
- | TRBJ1-4 | TRBV19 | - | TGTGCCAGTAGTATTAAGGGGGGCGGTAATGAAAAACTGTTTTTT | CASSIKGGGNEKLFF
- | TRBJ2-2 | TRBV19 | many | TGTGCCAGTGGCCGGCGGAACGCCGGGGAGCTGTTTTTT | CASGRRNAGELFF
TRBD1 | TRBJ1-1 | TRBV5-1 | few | TGCGCCAGCGGCGCCGGGACAGGGTACGGCACTGAAGCTTTCTTT | CASGAGTGYGTEAFF
- | TRBJ2-5 | TRBV9 | many | TGTGCCAGCAGCGTAGCCTGGGTCGGGGAGACCCAGTCCTTC | CASSVAWVGETQSF
- | TRBJ1-2 | TRBV7-9 | many | TGTGCCAGCACACCCCCCGGAAGACAGGATACTAACTATGGCTACACCTTC | CASTPPGRQDTNYGYTF
- | TRBJ2-2 | TRBV2 | - | TGTGCCACCCAAGCGCAGGGGGGGGGACGGGCCGGGGAGCTGTTTTTT | CATQAQGGGRAGELFF
TRBD1 | TRBJ1-6 | TRBV11-2 | many | TGTGCCAGCAGCTTACGGAACCCGAGACAGGGGGCTTATTCACCCCTCCACTTT | CASSLRNPRQGAYSPLHF
TRBD2 | TRBJ2-3 | TRBV10-1 | few | TGCGCCAGCAGTGAGTCGAATCGCGGGAGATTCACAGATACGCAGTATTTT | CASSESNRGRFTDTQYF
TRBD1 | TRBJ2-3 | TRBV5-1 | many | TGCGCCAGCAGCCGGACAGGGGAAAGGGATACGCAGTATTTT | CASSRTGERDTQYF
- | TRBJ2-2 | TRBV6-2/TRBV6-3 | once | TGTGCCAGCAGTCACGCCCGGGACCTTGGGGAGCTGTTTTTT | CASSHARDLGELFF
TRBD1 | TRBJ2-7 | TRBV28 | many | TGTGCCAGCAGTTTACGACAGGGGGACGAGCAGTACTTC | CASSLRQGDEQYF
- | TRBJ1-5 | TRBV6-4 | - | TGTGCCAGCAATGTCGGGGTTTGGTACGAGCATTTT | CASNVGVWYEHF
- | TRBJ1-2 | TRBV7-9 | - | TGTGCCAGCAGTCAAGACAGCATCGCCGCTAACTATGGCTACACCTTC | CASSQDSIAANYGYTF
TRBD2 | TRBJ2-3 | TRBV6-5 | - | TGTGCCAGCAGTGGACTAGCGGGGAGCCAGGGTGAGCAGTATTTT | CASSGLAGSQGEQYF
- | TRBJ2-1 | TRBV30 | many | TGTGCCTGGAGTGTAAAATCTGAGCAGTTCTTC | CAWSVKSEQFF
- | TRBJ1-2 | TRBV3-1 | few | TGCGCCAGCAGCCACTCCGGAACGGCTTATGGCTACACCTTC | CASSHSGTAYGYTF
- | TRBJ2-2 | TRBV7-9 | many | TGTGCCAGCAGCTCTTTCCAGGGTTTGGTTACCGGGGAGCTGTTTTTT | CASSSFQGLVTGELFF
- | TRBJ2-3 | TRBV3-1 | many | TGTGCCAGCAGCCCATTCTCGGGGGGCGATTCCGGCACGCAGTATTTT | CASSPFSGGDSGTQYF
- | TRBJ1-3 | TRBV6-1 | - | TGTGCCAGCAGTGAAAGGAGGGCAGAATCTGGAAGCACCATATATTTT | CASSERRAESGSTIYF
- | TRBJ1-4 | TRBV5-8 | many | TGTGCCAGCAGCTCGCAGACAGCAACTAATGAAAAACTGTTTTTT | CASSSQTATNEKLFF
TRBD1 | TRBJ1-4 | TRBV6-1 | many | TGTGCCAGCAGCCTAGGGGACAGGGCCGGCAGTGATGAAAAACTGTTTTTT | CASSLGDRAGSDEKLFF
- | TRBJ1-3 | TRBV6-5 | - | TGTGCCAGCAGTTTGTCCGCGTTAAGGAGCTCTGGAAGCACAATATATTTT | CASSLSALRSSGSTIYF
- | TRBJ1-2 | TRBV5-5 | many | TGTGCCAGCAGCTGCCCCGGGACCGCTTGCGGCTACACCTTC | CASSCPGTACGYTF
- | TRBJ2-5 | TRBV7-2 | - | TGTGCCAGCAGCTTAAAGTCGATCGACACGACCCAGTACTTC | CASSLKSIDTTQYF
TRBD2 | TRBJ2-3 | TRBV19 | many | TGTGCCAGTACCCGTCGGGGGGTCCCTCTTCGCACAGATACGCAGTATTTT | CASTRRGVPLRTDTQYF
TRBD2 | TRBJ2-5 | TRBV5-1 | - | TGCGCCAGCAGCACACCTCGGGGGGTAAAGACCCAGTACTTC | CASSTPRGVKTQYF
- | TRBJ1-6 | TRBV5-1 | - | TGCGCCAGCAGGCAATCCGGTAATTCACCCCTCCACTTT | CASRQSGNSPLHF
- | TRBJ2-6 | TRBV5-6 | many | TGTGCCAGCAGCCGCCAGGGTCTCTCTGGGGCCAACGTCCTGACTTTC | CASSRQGLSGANVLTF
TRBD1 | TRBJ1-2 | TRBV12-3/TRBV12-4 | many | TGTGCCAGCAGAACCGGGACAGCCTCGACGTATGGCTACACCTTC | CASRTGTASTYGYTF
TRBD1 | TRBJ1-6 | TRBV6-1 | many | TGTGCCAGCAGTGAAGTGACAGGGGGCTCCTATAATTCACCCCTCCACTTT | CASSEVTGGSYNSPLHF
- | TRBJ1-6 | TRBV28 | - | TGTGCCAGCAGTTTCCGGCAAACTGGACTCTTTTCACCCCTCCACTTT | CASSFRQTGLFSPLHF
- | TRBJ1-5 | TRBV5-1 | - | TGCGCCAGCAGCTTGGACAGGGAGGACAATCAGCCCCAGCATTTT | CASSLDREDNQPQHF
TRBD1 | TRBJ1-2 | TRBV6-5 | many | TGTGCCAGCAATGGACAGGGTGGCTATGGCTACACCTTC | CASNGQGGYGYTF
- | TRBJ2-2 | TRBV5-6 | many | TGTGCCAGCAGCTTGGCGAGAGTAATTGGCACCGGGGAGCTGTTTTTT | CASSLARVIGTGELFF
- | TRBJ2-1 | TRBV2 | - | TGTGCCAGCAGATCAAACAGGAAGGGTATTAATGAGCAGTTCTTC | CASRSNRKGINEQFF
- | TRBJ2-7 | TRBV20-1 | many | TGCAGTGCTAGAGATGAGGTCAACGAGCAGTACTTC | CSARDEVNEQYF
TRBD1 | TRBJ1-6 | TRBV5-6 | many | TGTGCCAGCAGCGGGACGGGGACAGTGACTTCACCCCTCCACTTT | CASSGTGTVTSPLHF
- | TRBJ1-6 | TRBV15 | - | TGTGCCACCAGCAGAGATAGACAGAGCCCCTATAATTCGCCCCTCCACTTT | CATSRDRQSPYNSPLHF
- | TRBJ2-5 | TRBV5-6 | many | TGTGCCAGCAGCTTGGGGGTAGAGACCCAGTACTTC | CASSLGVETQYF
TRBD1 | TRBJ1-2 | TRBV20-1 | - | TGCAGTGCTAGACCCGGGACAGTCTATGGCTACACCTTC | CSARPGTVYGYTF
- | TRBJ1-5 | TRBV6-2/TRBV6-3 | many | TGTGCCAGCAGTGACGGAGAGGATCAGCCCCAGCATTTT | CASSDGEDQPQHF
- | TRBJ2-6 | TRBV7-2 | many | TGTGCCAGCAGCTTCGTAGGGGAGGTGACGTACGGGGCCAACGTCCTGACTTTC | CASSFVGEVTYGANVLTF
TRBD1 | TRBJ1-4 | TRBV20-1 | many | TGCAGTGCCCCTACAGGGGGTTATGGCGAAAAACTGTTTTTT | CSAPTGGYGEKLFF
- | TRBJ2-2 | TRBV11-2 | many | TGTGCCAGCAGTTTTAATACCGGGGAGCTGTTTTTT | CASSFNTGELFF
TRBD1 | TRBJ1-6 | TRBV3-1 | - | TGCGCCAGCAGTCGAAGACAGGGGGCGATGTCTGGATCACCCCTCCACTTT | CASSRRQGAMSGSPLHF
TRBD1 | TRBJ2-7 | TRBV27 | - | TGTGCCAGCAGACAGGGGCAGAGTCCTCTGAGCTCCTACGAGCAGTACTTC | CASRQGQSPLSSYEQYF
- | TRBJ2-6 | TRBV5-1 | - | TGCGCCAGCAGCCCCGGAGGGCACTCTGGGGCCAACGTCCTGACTTTC | CASSPGGHSGANVLTF